This TCR beta chain comes out of a study of CD8 T cells in ankylosing spondylitis. TCRdb re-called the 5' RACE reads with MiXCR, one entry per CDR3 protein. This table holds roughly 38,000 distinct CDR3 sequences, approximately 16% found once. The CDR3 consists of 14 residues. Per germline, CDR1 LGHNA and CDR2 YSLEER. V lost 3 bases, J lost 4 bases, and 11 bases lay in between. This chain connects TRBV4-3 to TRBJ2-3; D is possibly TRBD2 (5 bases). The source of this sequence is a male donor with ankylosing spondylitis or in good health (not recorded which). What was sequenced was blood. CDR3 DNA: TGCGCCAGCAGCCACGGGATTGGAGCAGATACGCAGTATTTT. Encoded protein: CASSHGIGADTQYF.